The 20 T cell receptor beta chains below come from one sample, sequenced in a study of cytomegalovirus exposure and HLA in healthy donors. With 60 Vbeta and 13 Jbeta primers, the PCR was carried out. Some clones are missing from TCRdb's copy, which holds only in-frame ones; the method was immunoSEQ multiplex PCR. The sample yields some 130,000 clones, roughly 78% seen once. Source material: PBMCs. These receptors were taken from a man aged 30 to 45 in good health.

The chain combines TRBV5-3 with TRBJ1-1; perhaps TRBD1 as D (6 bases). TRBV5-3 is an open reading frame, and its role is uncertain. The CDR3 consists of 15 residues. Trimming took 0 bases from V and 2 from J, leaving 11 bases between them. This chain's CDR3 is CARSLGTAENTEAFF. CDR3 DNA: TGTGCCAGAAGCTTGGGGACAGCAGAAAACACTGAAGCTTTCTTT.

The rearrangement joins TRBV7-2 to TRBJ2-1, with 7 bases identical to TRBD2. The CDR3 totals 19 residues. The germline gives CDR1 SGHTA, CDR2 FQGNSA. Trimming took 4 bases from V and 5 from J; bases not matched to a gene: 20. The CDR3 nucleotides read TGTGCCAGCAGCTCTACTCTACCCTTGGGGGGAGGGATTAACAATGAGCAGTTCTTC. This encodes CASSSTLPLGGGINNEQFF.

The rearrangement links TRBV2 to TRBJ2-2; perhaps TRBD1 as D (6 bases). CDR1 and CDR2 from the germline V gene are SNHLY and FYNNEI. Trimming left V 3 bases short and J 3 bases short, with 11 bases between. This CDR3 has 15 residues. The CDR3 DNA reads TGTGCCAGCAGTGAGGGACAACCCTACACCGGGGAGCTGTTTTTT. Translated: CASSEGQPYTGELFF.

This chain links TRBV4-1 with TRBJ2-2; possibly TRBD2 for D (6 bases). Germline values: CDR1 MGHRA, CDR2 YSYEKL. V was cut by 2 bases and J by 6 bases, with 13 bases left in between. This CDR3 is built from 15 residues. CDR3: CASSQFPGVPGELFF. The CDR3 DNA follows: TGCGCCAGCAGCCAATTTCCGGGAGTGCCCGGGGAGCTGTTTTTT.

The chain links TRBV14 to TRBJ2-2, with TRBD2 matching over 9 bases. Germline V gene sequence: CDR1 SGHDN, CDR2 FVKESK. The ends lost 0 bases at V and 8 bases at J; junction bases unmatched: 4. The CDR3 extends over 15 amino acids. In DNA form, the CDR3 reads TGTGCCAGCAGCCAAGATGCGGGAGGGCCAGGGGAGCTGTTTTTT. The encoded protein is CASSQDAGGPGELFF.

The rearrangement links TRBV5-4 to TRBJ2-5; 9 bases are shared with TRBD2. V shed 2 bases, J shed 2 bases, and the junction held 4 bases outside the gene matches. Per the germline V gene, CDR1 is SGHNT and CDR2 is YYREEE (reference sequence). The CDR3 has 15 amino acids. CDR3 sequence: CASSFFAGGQETQYF. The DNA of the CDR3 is TGTGCCAGCAGCTTCTTTGCGGGAGGGCAAGAGACCCAGTACTTC.

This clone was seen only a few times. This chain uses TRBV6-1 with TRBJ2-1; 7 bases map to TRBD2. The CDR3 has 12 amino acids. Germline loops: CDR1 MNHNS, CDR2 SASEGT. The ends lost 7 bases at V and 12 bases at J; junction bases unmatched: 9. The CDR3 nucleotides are TGTGCCAGCATTGGGAGGGACTTAGGGCAGTTCTTC. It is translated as CASIGRDLGQFF.

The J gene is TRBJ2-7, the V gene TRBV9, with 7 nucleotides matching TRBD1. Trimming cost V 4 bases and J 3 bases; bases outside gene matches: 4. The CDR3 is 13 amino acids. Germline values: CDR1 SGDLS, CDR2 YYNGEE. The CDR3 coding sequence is TGTGCCAGCAGCCCGGGACAGAGCTACGAGCAGTACTTC. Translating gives CASSPGQSYEQYF.

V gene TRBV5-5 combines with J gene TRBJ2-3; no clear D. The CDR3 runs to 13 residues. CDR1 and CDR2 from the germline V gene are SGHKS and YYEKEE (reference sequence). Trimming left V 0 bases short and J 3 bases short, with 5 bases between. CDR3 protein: CASSLGHTDTQYF. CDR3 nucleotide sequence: TGTGCCAGCAGCTTGGGGCATACAGATACGCAGTATTTT.

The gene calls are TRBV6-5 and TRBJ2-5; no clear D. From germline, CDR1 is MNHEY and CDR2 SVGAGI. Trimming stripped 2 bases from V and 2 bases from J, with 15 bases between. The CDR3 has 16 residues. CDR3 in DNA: TGTGCCAGCAGTTACCATCGTAGAGGAAAACAAGAGACCCAGTACTTC. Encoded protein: CASSYHRRGKQETQYF.

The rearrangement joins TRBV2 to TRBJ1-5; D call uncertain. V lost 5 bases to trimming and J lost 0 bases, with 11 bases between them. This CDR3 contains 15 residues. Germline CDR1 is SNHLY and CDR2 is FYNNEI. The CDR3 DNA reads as TGTGCCAGCAGTAGGGAGGATGGTAGCAATCAGCCCCAGCATTTT. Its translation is CASSREDGSNQPQHF.

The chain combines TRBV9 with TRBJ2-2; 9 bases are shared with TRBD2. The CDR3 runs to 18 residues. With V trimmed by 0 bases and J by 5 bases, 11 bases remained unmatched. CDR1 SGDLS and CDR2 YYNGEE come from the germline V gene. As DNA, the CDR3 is TGTGCCAGCAGCGTAGCCGGTAGCGGGAGTTTCCCGACCGGGGAGCTGTTTTTT. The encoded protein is CASSVAGSGSFPTGELFF.

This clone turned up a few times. The CDR3 spells CASSFLSSGANVLTF. The CDR3 DNA follows: TGTGCCAGCAGTTTCTTGAGCTCTGGGGCCAACGTCCTGACTTTC. This rearrangement joins TRBV6-5 to TRBJ2-6; no firm D call. Germline V lookup: CDR1 MNHEY, CDR2 SVGAGI. With 4 bases removed from V and 0 bases from J, the gap between germline ends came to 7 bases. CDR3 length equals 15 residues.

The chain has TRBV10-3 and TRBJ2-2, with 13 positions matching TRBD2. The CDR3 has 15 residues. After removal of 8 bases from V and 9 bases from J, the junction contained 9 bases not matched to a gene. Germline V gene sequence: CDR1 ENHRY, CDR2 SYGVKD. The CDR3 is CAIAGLAGASRELFF. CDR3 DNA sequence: TGTGCCATCGCCGGACTAGCGGGGGCAAGCCGGGAGCTGTTTTTT.

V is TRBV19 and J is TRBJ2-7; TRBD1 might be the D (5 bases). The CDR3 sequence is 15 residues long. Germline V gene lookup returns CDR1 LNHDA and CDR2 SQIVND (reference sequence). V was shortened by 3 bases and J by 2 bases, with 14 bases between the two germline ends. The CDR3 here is CASSIARTSTYEQYF. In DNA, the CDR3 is TGTGCCAGTAGTATCGCCCGGACATCGACCTACGAGCAGTACTTC. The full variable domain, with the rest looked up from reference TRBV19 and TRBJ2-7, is DGGITQSPKYLFRKEGQNVTLSCEQNLNHDAMYWYRQDPGQGLRLIYYSQIVNDFQKGDIAEGYSVSREKKESFPLTVTSAQKNPTAFYLCASSIARTSTYEQYFGPGTRLTVT.

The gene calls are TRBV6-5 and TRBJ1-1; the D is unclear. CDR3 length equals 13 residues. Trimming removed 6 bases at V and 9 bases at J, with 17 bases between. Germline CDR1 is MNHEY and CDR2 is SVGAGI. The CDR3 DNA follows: TGTGCCAGCAGACCCACCGGGATCTCTAAAGCTTTCTTT. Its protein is CASRPTGISKAFF.

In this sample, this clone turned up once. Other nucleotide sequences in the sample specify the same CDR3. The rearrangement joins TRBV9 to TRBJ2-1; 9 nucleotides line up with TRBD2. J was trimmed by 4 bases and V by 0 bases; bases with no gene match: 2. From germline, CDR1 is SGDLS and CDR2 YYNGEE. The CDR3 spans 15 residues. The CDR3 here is CASSVGGRGYNEQFF. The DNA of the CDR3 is TGTGCCAGCAGCGTAGGCGGGAGGGGGTACAATGAGCAGTTCTTC.

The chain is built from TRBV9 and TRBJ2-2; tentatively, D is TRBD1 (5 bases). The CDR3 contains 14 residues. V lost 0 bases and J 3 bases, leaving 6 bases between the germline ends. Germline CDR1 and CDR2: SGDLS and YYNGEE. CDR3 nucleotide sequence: TGTGCCAGCAGCGTAGAGGGGTACACCGGGGAGCTGTTTTTT. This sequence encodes CASSVEGYTGELFF. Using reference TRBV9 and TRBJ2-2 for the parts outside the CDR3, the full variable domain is DSGVTQTPKHLITATGQRVTLRCSPRSGDLSVYWYQQSLDQGLQFLIQYYNGEERAKGNILERFSAQQFPDLHSELNLSSLELGDSALYFCASSVEGYTGELFFGEGSRLTVL.

For the CDR3, the DNA is TGTGCCTGGAGCCCCGGCCAGCGGCTTTATAGCAATCAGCCCCAGCATTTT. Encoded protein: CAWSPGQRLYSNQPQHF. The chain combines TRBV30 with TRBJ1-5; D unclear. Per the germline V gene, CDR1 is GTSNPN and CDR2 is SVGIG (reference sequence). This CDR3 has 17 amino acids. Trimming removed 3 bases at V and 0 bases at J, with 18 bases between.

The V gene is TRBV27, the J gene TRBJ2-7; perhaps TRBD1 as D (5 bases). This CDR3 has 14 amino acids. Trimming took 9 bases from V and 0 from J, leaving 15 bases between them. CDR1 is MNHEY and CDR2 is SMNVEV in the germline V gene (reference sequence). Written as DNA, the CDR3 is TGTGCCAGTGGGGCGTGGTCCAACTCCTACGAGCAGTACTTC. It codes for CASGAWSNSYEQYF.